These 2 T cell receptor beta chains were sequenced from one sample in a study of cytomegalovirus exposure and HLA in healthy donors. Primers included in the PCR were 60 Vbeta and 13 Jbeta primers. Sequencing used immunoSEQ multiplex PCR; TCRdb keeps in-frame clones, though not all of them. The table includes around 99,000 clones, roughly 82% detected once. Sequencing was performed on PBMCs. The source of these receptors is a man in his thirties or forties in good health and CMV-seropositive.

The chain's CDR3 is CASSGGAPRETQYF. In nucleotides, the CDR3 is TGCGCCAGCAGCGGCGGGGCCCCGCGCGAGACCCAGTACTTC. V is TRBV5-1 and J is TRBJ2-5, with a possible D match to TRBD2 (6 bases). CDR3 length: 14 residues. The V gene lost 4 bases and the J gene lost 5 bases, with 15 bases spanning the gap. Germline V lookup: CDR1 SGHRS, CDR2 YFSETQ.

A single count supports this clone. This chain uses TRBV5-1 with TRBJ1-5, with 9 nucleotides matching TRBD1. Germline V gives CDR1 SGHRS, CDR2 YFSETQ. The CDR3 loop spans 14 amino acids. After removal of 4 bases from V and 5 bases from J, the junction contained 4 bases not matched to a gene. CDR3 in DNA: TGCGCCAGCAGCGTAACAGGGGGCCATCAGCCCCAGCATTTT. Residues: CASSVTGGHQPQHF.